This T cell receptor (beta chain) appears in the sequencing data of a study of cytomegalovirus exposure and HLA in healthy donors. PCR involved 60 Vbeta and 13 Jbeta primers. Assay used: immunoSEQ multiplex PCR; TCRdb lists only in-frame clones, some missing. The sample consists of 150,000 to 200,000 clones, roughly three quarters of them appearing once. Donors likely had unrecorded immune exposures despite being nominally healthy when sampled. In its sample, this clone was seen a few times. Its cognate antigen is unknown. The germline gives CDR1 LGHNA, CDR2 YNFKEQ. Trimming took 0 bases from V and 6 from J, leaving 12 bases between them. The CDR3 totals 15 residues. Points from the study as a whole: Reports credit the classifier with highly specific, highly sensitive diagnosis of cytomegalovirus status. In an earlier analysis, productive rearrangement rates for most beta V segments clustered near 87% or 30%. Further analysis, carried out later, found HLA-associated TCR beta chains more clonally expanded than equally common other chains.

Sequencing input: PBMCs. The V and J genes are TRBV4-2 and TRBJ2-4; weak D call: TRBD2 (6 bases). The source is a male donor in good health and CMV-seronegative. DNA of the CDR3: TGTGCCAGCAGCCAAGAGGCGGGGCCCATAAACATTCAGTACTTC. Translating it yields CASSQEAGPINIQYF.